This T cell receptor beta chain was identified during a study of blood T cell repertoires in COVID-19. This table comes from immunoSEQ multiplex PCR, and its TCRdb copy is limited to in-frame clones, with some not included. Among roughly 190,000 clones, approximately 86% were seen once, and the ten largest hold around 5.2%. The V segment lost 5 bases and the J segment 2 bases; nucleotides outside the gene matches: 7. Per germline, CDR1 SGHTA and CDR2 FQGNSA. CDR3 length equals 16 residues. Input material: PBMCs or T cells enriched from blood (not recorded which). The sequence was obtained from a woman aged 55-69 years with acute COVID-19. This chain joins TRBV7-2 and TRBJ2-3; the match to TRBD2 covers 10 bases. In DNA, the CDR3 is TGTGCCAGCAGCCCAACCACTAGCGGGGACACAGATACGCAGTATTTT. Amino acids: CASSPTTSGDTDTQYF.